A single TCR beta chain is shown here with its context. Each gene name is a mouse one. The read is 1 residue too short to cover the CDR3 end, so that end is filled in from the germline J gene. The sample originates from a study of tissue T cells after allogeneic stem cell transplantation. The CDR3 is 13 amino acids. After removal of 5 bases from V and 3 bases from J, the junction contained 1 base not matched to a gene. Germline lookup yields CDR1 SGHDT and CDR2 FRDEAV. Profiling relied on immunoSEQ multiplex PCR, and the TCRdb table lists in-frame clones only, not all of them. The sample has 7,000 to 9,500 clones; 55% to 75% are singletons.

Specimen: blood. This TCR was recovered from a female BALB/c mouse in good health. The MHC haplotype of the strain is H2-d. The rearrangement joins TRBV14 to TRBJ2-4, with 9 bases matching TRBD1. Partial CDR3 DNA: TGTGCCAGCAGGGGACAGGGCCAAAACACCTTGTAC. This encodes CASRGQGQNTLY. The CDR3 reads in full as CASRGQGQNTLYF.